The subject of this entry is one T cell receptor (beta chain). The entry originates in a study of control samples from healthy donors and cancer patients. There are 14 residues in the CDR3. Trimming took off 6 bases at V and 0 bases at J, with 11 bases between the two ends. The germline V gene has CDR1 SGHAT and CDR2 FQNNGV. Repertoires were generated with immunoSEQ multiplex PCR, while TCRdb's copy carries only in-frame clones and drops some. The sample includes 100,000 to 150,000 clones, roughly 94% seen only once; the top ten take less than 4%. The genes are TRBV11-2 and TRBJ1-1; no clear D gene. The sample was blood. The TCR sequence derives from a man under 40 in good health. The CDR3, as DNA: TGTGCCAGCAGATCCAGAATCATGAACACTGAAGCTTTCTTT. It is translated as CASRSRIMNTEAFF.